This entry lists 9 T cell receptor beta chains sequenced from one sample in a study of T cell responses to AZD1222 COVID-19 vaccine. TCRdb's copy holds only in-frame clones and misses some; the assay was immunoSEQ multiplex PCR. Of 100,000 to 150,000 clones in the sample, roughly 90% were seen once. The material was peripheral blood, obtained on day 0 of AZD1222 vaccination. The receptors shown here come from an adult in good health.

This clone was detected a few times. The gene calls are TRBV4-3 and TRBJ1-6, with a tentative D call TRBD1 (5 bases). This CDR3 is 16 amino acids long. Germline loops: CDR1 LGHNA, CDR2 YSLEER. Trimming removed 0 bases from V and 7 bases from J, with 13 bases in between. CDR3 sequence: CASSQDYERGNSPLHF. For the CDR3, the DNA is TGCGCCAGCAGCCAAGATTATGAGCGGGGGAATTCACCCCTCCACTTT.

J is TRBJ2-5 and V is TRBV6-2 or TRBV6-3; no clear D gene. This CDR3 comprises 13 residues. V was pared by 2 bases and J by 5 bases, with 9 bases between. Germline values: CDR1 MNHEY, CDR2 SVGEGT. The CDR3: CASSYHEGETQYF. CDR3 DNA: TGTGCCAGCAGTTACCATGAAGGCGAGACCCAGTACTTC.

The CDR3 DNA sequence: TGTGCCAGCAGCTCCCTACACACGACAGGGATAAAGGTGGTGAACACTGAAGCTTTCTTT. Encoded protein: CASSSLHTTGIKVVNTEAFF. The rearrangement joins TRBV2 to TRBJ1-1; TRBD1 matches 7 bases. In germline, CDR1 is SNHLY, CDR2 FYNNEI. V dropped 6 bases and J dropped 0; count of bases not matched to a gene: 22. The CDR3 sequence is 20 residues long.

V usage is TRBV9 and J usage is TRBJ1-6; 7 positions match TRBD1. The CDR3 spans 19 residues. Per germline, CDR1 SGDLS and CDR2 YYNGEE. J lost 4 bases, V lost 4 bases, and 17 bases had no gene match. The CDR3 reads CASSPEGGGRTGYNSPLHF. The CDR3 nucleotides read TGTGCCAGCAGCCCCGAGGGAGGGGGCCGAACGGGGTATAATTCACCCCTCCACTTT. Full variable domain (missing parts from reference TRBV9 and TRBJ1-6): DSGVTQTPKHLITATGQRVTLRCSPRSGDLSVYWYQQSLDQGLQFLIQYYNGEERAKGNILERFSAQQFPDLHSELNLSSLELGDSALYFCASSPEGGGRTGYNSPLHFGNGTRLTVT.

This chain links TRBV28 with TRBJ1-6, with D possibly TRBD1 on 6 matching bases. Germline lookup yields CDR1 MDHEN and CDR2 SYDVKM. The CDR3 contains 14 residues. The V gene lost 6 bases and the J gene lost 9 bases, with 15 bases spanning the gap. The CDR3 coding sequence is TGTGCCAGCAGCTTGGGGGGCAAAGGTTCACCCCTCCACTTT. Its translation is CASSLGGKGSPLHF.

The CDR3, as DNA: TGTGCCAGCAGGGCTAACAGGGGGAATCAGCCCCAGCATTTT. Amino acid sequence: CASRANRGNQPQHF. The chain links TRBV6-5 to TRBJ1-5, with TRBD1 matching over 8 bases. The CDR3 has 14 amino acids. Unmatched junction bases numbered 5, after V lost 6 bases and J lost 4 bases. Germline CDR1 reads MNHEY; CDR2 reads SVGAGI.

The chain carries TRBV6-6 and TRBJ1-4, with D possibly matching TRBD1 (5 bases). Trimming took off 6 bases at V and 5 bases at J, with 16 bases between the two ends. Germline lookup yields CDR1 MNHNY and CDR2 SVGAGI (reference sequence). The CDR3 length is 15 residues. DNA for the CDR3: TGTGCCAGCAGCCCCTCCGCAGGGCAAAATGAAAAACTGTTTTTT. It yields the protein CASSPSAGQNEKLFF.

The chain employs TRBV4-3 and TRBJ1-4; weak D call: TRBD1 (6 bases). The germline CDR1 and CDR2 sequences are LGHNA and YSLEER. V was cut by 1 base and J by 3 bases, with 15 bases left in between. The CDR3 extends over 17 amino acids. CDR3 region: CASSQVGGPLPNEKLFF. The CDR3 coding sequence is TGCGCCAGCAGCCAAGTGGGGGGGCCCCTTCCTAATGAAAAACTGTTTTTT.

The chain couples TRBV3-1 (or the pseudogene TRBV3-2) to TRBJ2-2; D is possibly TRBD1 (5 bases). The CDR3 loop spans 15 amino acids. V lost 3 bases and J 1 base, leaving 9 bases between the germline ends. Germline values: CDR1 LGHDT, CDR2 YNNKEL (reference sequence). The CDR3 loop reads CASSHHTGNTGELFF. The CDR3 nucleotides are TGTGCCAGCAGCCATCACACAGGGAACACCGGGGAGCTGTTTTTT.